A single TCR beta chain is shown here with its context. This clonotype appeared many times. Its specific antigen is unknown. Nothing much larger sits one base from this clone, and base qualities are not available. The CDR3 numbers 14 residues from cysteine through phenylalanine. This entry keeps only the CDR3 DNA: 42 bases, framed from base 1. V is cut back by 7 bases and J by 2 bases, with 4 bases in the junction unmatched. Based on the germline V gene, the CDR1 and CDR2 sequences are MDHEN and SYDVKM. The data were obtained in a study of T cells in Graves' hyperthyroidism and ophthalmopathy (dated by TCRdb to the late 2010s). For the study in its entirety: Peripheral blood samples were taken at the time of initial diagnosis, prior to any treatment. To identify TCR V-J signatures that set the groups apart, the researchers used a discovery cohort of about a hundred patients, made up of 40 to 45 with Graves' ophthalmopathy and 55 to 65 with stable Graves' hyperthyroidism. Prospective prediction of ophthalmopathy was tested in an independent validation cohort consisting of 18 hyperthyroidism patients and some 16 patients who later progressed to ophthalmopathy. The 100 discovery patients were randomly split 7:3 into training and test sets. In addition, the study compared T-cell repertoires in thyroid tissue and in blood from about six Graves' hyperthyroidism patients. After blood sampling, hyperthyroidism patients were treated with methimazole at a starting dose of 30 mg daily, and ophthalmopathy patients were treated with high-dose intravenous methylprednisolone. The paper describes TCR Vbeta CDR3 sequencing of more than 120 peripheral blood samples, made up of roughly 40 ophthalmopathy patients, some 80 hyperthyroidism patients and roughly 17 progressor patients.

Stable Graves' hyperthyroidism was defined as no progression to ophthalmopathy during 18 months of follow-up. Hyperthyroidism patients were aged 18 to 65 years and newly diagnosed, with disease duration of less than 2 months. Patients with uncontrolled infections, other autoimmune diseases, pregnancy or lactation were excluded. Diagnoses relied on clinical symptoms, serum thyroxine and TRAb, thyroid ultrasound and orbital computed tomography. PBMCs were isolated from more than 9 ml of fresh peripheral blood by Ficoll-Paque density gradient centrifugation. Trizol reagent was used to extract total RNA, and RNA quality was then checked on an Agilent 2100 Bioanalyzer. What the research found in general, with its limitations: A 13 V-J signature model separated ophthalmopathy from stable hyperthyroidism, with roughly 88% sensitivity and about 81% specificity in cross-validation and 80%/75% in testing. Most expanded thyroid clonotypes (frequency above 0.001) were also detected in blood, a finding suggesting that blood repertoires may reflect thyroid immune responses. During validation, the model predicted progression to ophthalmopathy a median of approximately six months ahead of onset, with approximately 70% sensitivity and more than 72% specificity. Sample size was not statistically predetermined, and investigators were not blinded to group allocation.

TCR beta CDR3 regions were amplified from RNA transcripts. A first-round RT-PCR of the TCR CDR3 used the HTBI primer set with the Qiagen OneStep RT-PCR kit. A second multiplex PCR round built the libraries, followed by size selection and purification. Sequencing of the libraries was done on an Illumina HiSeq2000 using paired-end 100 bp reads. The paper's processing steps were these. SOAPnuke was used to process the raw data, removing reads that contained adapters or uncalled bases, had a mean Phred below 15, or lacked an exact match to the constant primer or identifier. COPE v1.2.5 was used to merge the high-quality paired reads, and each unique nucleotide sequence was defined as a clonotype. MiTCR v1.1 was used to align the clonotypes against IMGT TRBV, TRBD and TRBJ reference segments. The analysis included only V-J combinations with a frequency above 0.0001, which together covered 98% to 99.2% of the repertoires. A TCS score was defined as the ratio of F50 (clonal expansion) to E x V (chaos), with BLOSUM62-based TCRdist applied between CDR3 peptides within each V-J. Welch's t-statistics and random forest reduced some 510 V-J features to 13, which were used in a naive Bayes classifier (R e1071). TCRdb reworked the public reads: Q25 trimming with fastp, MiXCR clone assembly, productive beta chains retained. CDR3 protein duplicates are merged, each entry listing the most common genes and DNA. The V and J calls shown here were made by TCRdb, not taken from the authors' results. Counted in this sample were a few hundred thousand distinct CDR3 sequences; roughly 20% of them appeared once. The ten top clones hold less than 65% of the sample.

This receptor was obtained from a woman between 50 and 59 years old with Graves' hyperthyroidism. Input material: blood. Recombination joined TRBV28 with TRBJ1-2; TRBD1 agrees with 10 junctional bases. CDR3 protein: CASTWTGGNYGYTF. The nucleotides read TGTGCCAGCACCTGGACAGGGGGGAACTATGGCTACACCTTC.